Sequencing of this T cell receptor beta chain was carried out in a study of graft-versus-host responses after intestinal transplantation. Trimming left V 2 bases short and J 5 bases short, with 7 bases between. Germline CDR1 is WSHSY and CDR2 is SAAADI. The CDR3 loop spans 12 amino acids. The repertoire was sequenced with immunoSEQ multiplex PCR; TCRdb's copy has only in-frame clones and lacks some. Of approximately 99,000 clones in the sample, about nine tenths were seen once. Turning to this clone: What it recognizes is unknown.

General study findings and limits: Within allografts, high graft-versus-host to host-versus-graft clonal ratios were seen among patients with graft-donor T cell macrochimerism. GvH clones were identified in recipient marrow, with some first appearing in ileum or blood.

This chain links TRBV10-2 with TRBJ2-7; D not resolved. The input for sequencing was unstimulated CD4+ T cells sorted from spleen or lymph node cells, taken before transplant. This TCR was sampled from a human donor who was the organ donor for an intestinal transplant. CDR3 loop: CASSENFNEQYF. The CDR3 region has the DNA TGCGCCAGCAGTGAGAACTTTAACGAGCAGTACTTC.